This T cell receptor (beta chain) was obtained from a study of blood T cell repertoires in COVID-19. Whole-study context: Samples taken during acute and convalescent COVID-19 were collected in the United States, Italy and Spain. Sources were T cells, B-cell-depleted T cells, or PBMCs; the material itself was cDNA or gDNA.

This CDR3 contains 11 residues. V was cut by 3 bases and J by 4 bases, with 7 bases left in between. Germline V gene sequence: CDR1 DFQATT, CDR2 SNEGSKA (reference sequence). The table lists this clone with a count of one. The data were produced by immunoSEQ multiplex PCR, yet TCRdb's version contains in-frame clones alone and is incomplete. This table has about 150,000 clones, under 85% appearing once. The clonotype was recovered from a man in his 60s with COVID-19, enrolled during active disease. The rearrangement uses TRBV20-1 and TRBJ2-7, with a possible D match to TRBD1 (5 bases). Specimen: peripheral blood. CDR3 residues: CSASRQYEQYF. CDR3 DNA sequence: TGCAGTGCTAGCCGACAGTACGAGCAGTACTTC.